This is a list of T cell receptor beta chains from one sample in a study of blood T cell repertoires in COVID-19. TCRdb's copy holds only in-frame clones and misses some; the assay was immunoSEQ multiplex PCR. This table has about 50,000 clones, roughly 89% appearing once. The sequenced material came from peripheral blood. These receptors all come from a woman of 80 years or more with acute or convalescent COVID-19. The CDR3 runs from the conserved cysteine through the conserved F or W.

V gene: TRBV7-9; CDR3 protein: CASSFALSTGELFF
V gene: TRBV18; CDR3 protein: CASSLSHSNQPQHF
V gene: TRBV9; CDR3 protein: CASSGNRAGELFF
V gene: TRBV20-1; CDR3 protein: CSASSTGDLGYTF
V gene: TRBV18; CDR3 protein: CASSSQERETQYF
V gene: TRBV19; CDR3 protein: CASSKQGAGELFF
V gene: TRBV6-5; CDR3 protein: CASSTLYGIQYF
V gene: TRBV11-1; CDR3 protein: CASSLEEGAGAHEQYF
V gene: TRBV5-4; CDR3 protein: CASSLLAGGDEQFF
V gene: TRBV5-1; CDR3 protein: CASSSTVRNTEAFF
V gene: TRBV29-1; CDR3 protein: CSAGLGGTEAFF
V gene: TRBV5-1; CDR3 protein: CASSSYPAGTATDEKLFF
V gene: TRBV30; CDR3 protein: CASSGSPYGYTF
V gene: TRBV19; CDR3 protein: CASRPGQGRILNTEAFF
V gene: TRBV4-2; CDR3 protein: CASPAKSTGTEAFF
V gene: TRBV2; CDR3 protein: CATTAGLRQPQHF
V gene: TRBV5-1; CDR3 protein: CASSRGEAGNTIYF
V gene: TRBV19; CDR3 protein: CASSPQGAPYNEQFF
V gene: TRBV30; CDR3 protein: CAWSDAPGVTEAFF
V gene: TRBV14; CDR3 protein: CASSRDRDRDQETQYF
V gene: TRBV19; CDR3 protein: CASSLGQSRETQYF
V gene: TRBV7-9; CDR3 protein: CASRLGQGEDEQYF
V gene: TRBV3-1/TRBV3-2; CDR3 protein: CASSGPDGYTF
V gene: TRBV5-1; CDR3 protein: CASSLAGGGADTQYF
V gene: TRBV29-1; CDR3 protein: CSAQVGGQNTQYF
V gene: TRBV3-1/TRBV3-2; CDR3 protein: CASSQGDYGYTF
V gene: TRBV7-8; CDR3 protein: CASSQNRGVTEAFF
V gene: TRBV5-1; CDR3 protein: CASSVPGQGQNIQYF
V gene: TRBV5-1; CDR3 protein: CASSQTGGAGNTEAFF
V gene: TRBV5-4; CDR3 protein: CASTASGHYNSPLHF
V gene: TRBV11-3; CDR3 protein: CASSLGLAGYNEQFF
V gene: TRBV21-1; CDR3 protein: CASSHYNEQFF
V gene: TRBV14; CDR3 protein: CASSQEAPGTGELFF
V gene: TRBV6-5; CDR3 protein: CASSIHRELGSPLHF
V gene: TRBV5-1; CDR3 protein: CASSSEGTDTQYF
V gene: TRBV10-2; CDR3 protein: CASSEFVASVEFF
V gene: TRBV7-8; CDR3 protein: CASSSISGTKTDTQYF
V gene: TRBV6-5; CDR3 protein: CASRSDSFSNQPQHF
V gene: TRBV30; CDR3 protein: CAWSVHGGEQYF
V gene: TRBV5-1; CDR3 protein: CASSLESFGANVLTF
V gene: TRBV11-3; CDR3 protein: CASSLAGTGANVLTF